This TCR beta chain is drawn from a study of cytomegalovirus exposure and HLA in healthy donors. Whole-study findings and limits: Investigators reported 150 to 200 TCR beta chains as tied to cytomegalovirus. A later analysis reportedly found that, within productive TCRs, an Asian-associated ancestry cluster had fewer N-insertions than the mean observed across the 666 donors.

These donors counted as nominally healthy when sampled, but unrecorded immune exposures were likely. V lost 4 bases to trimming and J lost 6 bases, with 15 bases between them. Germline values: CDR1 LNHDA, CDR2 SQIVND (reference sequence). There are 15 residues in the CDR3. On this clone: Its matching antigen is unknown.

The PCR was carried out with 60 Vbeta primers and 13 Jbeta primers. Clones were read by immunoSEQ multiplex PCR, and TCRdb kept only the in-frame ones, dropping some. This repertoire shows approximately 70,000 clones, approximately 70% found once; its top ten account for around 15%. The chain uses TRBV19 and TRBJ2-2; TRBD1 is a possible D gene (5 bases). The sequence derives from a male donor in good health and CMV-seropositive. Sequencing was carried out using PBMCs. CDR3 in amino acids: CASSKVAGLPGELFF. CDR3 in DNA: TGTGCCAGTAGTAAGGTGGCAGGGCTCCCCGGGGAGCTGTTTTTT.